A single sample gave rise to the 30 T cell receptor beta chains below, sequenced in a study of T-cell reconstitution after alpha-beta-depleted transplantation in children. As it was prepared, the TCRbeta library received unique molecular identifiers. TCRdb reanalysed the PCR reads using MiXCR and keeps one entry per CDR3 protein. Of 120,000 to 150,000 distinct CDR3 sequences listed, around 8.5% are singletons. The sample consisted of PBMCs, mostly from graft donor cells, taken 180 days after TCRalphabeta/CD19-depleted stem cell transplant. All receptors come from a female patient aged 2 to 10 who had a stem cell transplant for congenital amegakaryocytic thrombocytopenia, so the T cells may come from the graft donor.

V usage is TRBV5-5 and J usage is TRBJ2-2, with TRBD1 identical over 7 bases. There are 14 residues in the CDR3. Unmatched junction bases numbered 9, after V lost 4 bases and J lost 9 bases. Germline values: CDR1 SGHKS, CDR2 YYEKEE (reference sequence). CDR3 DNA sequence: TGTGCCAGCAGCCAGGGACAGCCCCGCCGGGAGCTGTTTTTT. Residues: CASSQGQPRRELFF.

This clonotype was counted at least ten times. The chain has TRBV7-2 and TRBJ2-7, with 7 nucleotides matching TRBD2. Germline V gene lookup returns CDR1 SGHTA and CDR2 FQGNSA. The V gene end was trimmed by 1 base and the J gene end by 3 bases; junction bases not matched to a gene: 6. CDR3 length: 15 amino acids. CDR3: CASSLGSAGFYEQYF. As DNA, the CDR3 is TGTGCCAGCAGCTTAGGATCAGCGGGGTTCTACGAGCAGTACTTC.

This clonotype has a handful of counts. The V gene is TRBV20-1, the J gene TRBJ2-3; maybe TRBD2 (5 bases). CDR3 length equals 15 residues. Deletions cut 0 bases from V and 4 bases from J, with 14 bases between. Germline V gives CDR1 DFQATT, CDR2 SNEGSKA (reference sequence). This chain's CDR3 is CSARDPLAAADTQYF. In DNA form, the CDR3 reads TGCAGTGCTAGAGATCCCCTAGCCGCGGCAGATACGCAGTATTTT.

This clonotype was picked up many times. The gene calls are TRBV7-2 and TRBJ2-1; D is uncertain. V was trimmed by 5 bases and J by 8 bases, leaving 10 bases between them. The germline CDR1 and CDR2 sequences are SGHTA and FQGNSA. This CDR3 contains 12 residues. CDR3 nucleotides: TGTGCCAGCAGCCCGACTGGAGATGAGCAGTTCTTC. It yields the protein CASSPTGDEQFF. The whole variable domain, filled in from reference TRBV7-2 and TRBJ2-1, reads GAGVSQSPSNKVTEKGKDVELRCDPISGHTALYWYRQSLGQGLEFLIYFQGNSAPDKSGLPSDRFSAERTGGSVSTLTIQRTQQEDSAVYLCASSPTGDEQFFGPGTRLTVL.

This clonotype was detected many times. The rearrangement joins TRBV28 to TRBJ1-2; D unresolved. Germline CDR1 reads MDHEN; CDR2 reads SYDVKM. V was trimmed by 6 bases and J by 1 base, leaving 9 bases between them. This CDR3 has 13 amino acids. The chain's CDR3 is CASSSTSNYGYTF. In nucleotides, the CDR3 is TGTGCCAGCAGCAGTACAAGTAACTATGGCTACACCTTC.

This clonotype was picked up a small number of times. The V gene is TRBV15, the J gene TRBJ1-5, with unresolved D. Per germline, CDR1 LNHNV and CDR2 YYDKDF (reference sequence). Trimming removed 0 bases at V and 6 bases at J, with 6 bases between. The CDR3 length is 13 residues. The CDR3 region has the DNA TGTGCCACCAGCAGAGATCAAGGTCAGCCCCAGCATTTT. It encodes CATSRDQGQPQHF.

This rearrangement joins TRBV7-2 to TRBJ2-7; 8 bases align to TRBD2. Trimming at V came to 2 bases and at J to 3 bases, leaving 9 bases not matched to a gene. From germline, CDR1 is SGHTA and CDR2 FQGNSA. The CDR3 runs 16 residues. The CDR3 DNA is TGTGCCAGCAGCTTACGACTAGCGCCTGTCATCTACGAGCAGTACTTC. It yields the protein CASSLRLAPVIYEQYF.

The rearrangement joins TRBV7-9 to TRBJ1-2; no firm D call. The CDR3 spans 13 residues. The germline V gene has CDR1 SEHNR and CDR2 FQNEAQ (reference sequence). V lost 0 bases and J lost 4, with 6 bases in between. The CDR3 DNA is TGTGCCAGCAGCTTAGCCTCAGCCTATGGCTACACCTTC. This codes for CASSLASAYGYTF.

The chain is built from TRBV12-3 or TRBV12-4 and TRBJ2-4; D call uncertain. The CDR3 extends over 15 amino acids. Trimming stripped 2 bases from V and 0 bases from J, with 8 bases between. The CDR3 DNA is TGTGCCAGCAGTTTACAGGCCCTAGCCAAAAACATTCAGTACTTC. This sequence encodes CASSLQALAKNIQYF.

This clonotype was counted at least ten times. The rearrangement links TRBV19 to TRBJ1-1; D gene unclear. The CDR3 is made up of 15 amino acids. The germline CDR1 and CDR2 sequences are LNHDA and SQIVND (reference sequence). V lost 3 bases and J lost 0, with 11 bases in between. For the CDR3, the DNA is TGTGCCAGTAGTATGAGGAGACAAATGAACACTGAAGCTTTCTTT. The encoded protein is CASSMRRQMNTEAFF.

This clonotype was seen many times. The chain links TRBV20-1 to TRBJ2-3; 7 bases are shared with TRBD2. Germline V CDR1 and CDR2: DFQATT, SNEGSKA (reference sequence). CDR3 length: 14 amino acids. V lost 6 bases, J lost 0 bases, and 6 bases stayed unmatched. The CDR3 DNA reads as TGCAGTGCGAGGGACTACCCGAGCACAGATACGCAGTATTTT. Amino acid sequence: CSARDYPSTDTQYF.

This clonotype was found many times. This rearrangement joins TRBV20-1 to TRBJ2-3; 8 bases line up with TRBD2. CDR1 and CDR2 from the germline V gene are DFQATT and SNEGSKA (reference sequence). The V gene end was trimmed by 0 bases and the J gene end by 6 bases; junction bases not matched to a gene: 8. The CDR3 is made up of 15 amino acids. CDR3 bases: TGCAGTGCTAGAGATGGCCGGGGGGGCCGGGATACGCAGTATTTT. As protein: CSARDGRGGRDTQYF.

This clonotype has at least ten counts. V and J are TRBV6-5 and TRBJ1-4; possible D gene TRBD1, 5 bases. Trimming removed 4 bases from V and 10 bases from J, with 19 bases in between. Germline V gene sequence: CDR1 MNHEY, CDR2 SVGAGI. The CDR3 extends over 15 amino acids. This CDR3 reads CASSSGTKALGKLFF. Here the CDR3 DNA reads TGTGCCAGCAGTTCCGGGACGAAGGCTTTGGGAAAACTGTTTTTT.

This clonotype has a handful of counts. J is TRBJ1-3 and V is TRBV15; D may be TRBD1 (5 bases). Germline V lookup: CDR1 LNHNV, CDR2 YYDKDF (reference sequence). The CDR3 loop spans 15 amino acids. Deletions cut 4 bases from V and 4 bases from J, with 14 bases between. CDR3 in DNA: TGTGCCACCAGCACCCGGGACCTGGGGGGAAACACCATATATTTT. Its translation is CATSTRDLGGNTIYF.

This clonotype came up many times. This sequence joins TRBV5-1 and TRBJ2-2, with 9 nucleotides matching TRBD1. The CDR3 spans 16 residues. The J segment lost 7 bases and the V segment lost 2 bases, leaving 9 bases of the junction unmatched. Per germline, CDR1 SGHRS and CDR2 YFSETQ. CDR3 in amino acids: CASSFVDRGIRGELFF. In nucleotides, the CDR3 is TGCGCCAGCAGCTTCGTGGACAGGGGTATTCGCGGGGAGCTGTTTTTT.

CDR3 DNA sequence: TGTGCCAGCGCGACACTCAGCGGCTCTGGAAACACCATATATTTT. It specifies CASATLSGSGNTIYF. J is TRBJ1-3 and V is TRBV9; no clear D gene. The CDR3 runs 15 residues. Trimming cost V 7 bases and J 0 bases, with 14 bases left between them. Germline lookup yields CDR1 SGDLS and CDR2 YYNGEE. Full variable domain (remainder filled in from reference TRBV9 and TRBJ1-3): DSGVTQTPKHLITATGQRVTLRCSPRSGDLSVYWYQQSLDQGLQFLIQYYNGEERAKGNILERFSAQQFPDLHSELNLSSLELGDSALYFCASATLSGSGNTIYFGEGSWLTVV.

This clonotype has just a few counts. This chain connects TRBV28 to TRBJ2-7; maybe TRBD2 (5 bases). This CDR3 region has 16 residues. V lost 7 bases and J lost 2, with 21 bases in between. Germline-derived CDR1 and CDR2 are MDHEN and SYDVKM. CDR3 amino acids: CASTTTVPMGAYEQYF. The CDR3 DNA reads TGTGCCAGCACCACCACCGTACCAATGGGAGCCTACGAGCAGTACTTC.

The CDR3 DNA reads as TGTGCCAGCAGCGTAGGTTTTAGGGAAGAGACCCAGTACTTC. Translating gives CASSVGFREETQYF. The chain couples TRBV9 to TRBJ2-5; D is unresolved. Germline loops: CDR1 SGDLS, CDR2 YYNGEE. Trimming pared 0 bases from V and 3 bases from J, leaving 9 bases between. This CDR3 has 14 amino acids.

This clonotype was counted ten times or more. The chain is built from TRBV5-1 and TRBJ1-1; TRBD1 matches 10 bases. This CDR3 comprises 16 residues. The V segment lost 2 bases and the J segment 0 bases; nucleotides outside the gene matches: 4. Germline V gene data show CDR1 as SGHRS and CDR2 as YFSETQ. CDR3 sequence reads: CASSFRDRGLNTEAFF. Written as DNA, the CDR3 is TGCGCCAGCAGCTTTCGGGACAGGGGCCTGAACACTGAAGCTTTCTTT.

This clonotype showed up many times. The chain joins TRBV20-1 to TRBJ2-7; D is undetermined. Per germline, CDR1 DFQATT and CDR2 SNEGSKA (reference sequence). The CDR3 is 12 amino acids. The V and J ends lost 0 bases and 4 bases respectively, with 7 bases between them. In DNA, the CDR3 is TGCAGTGCTAGAGATGGAATTTACGAGCAGTACTTC. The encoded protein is CSARDGIYEQYF.

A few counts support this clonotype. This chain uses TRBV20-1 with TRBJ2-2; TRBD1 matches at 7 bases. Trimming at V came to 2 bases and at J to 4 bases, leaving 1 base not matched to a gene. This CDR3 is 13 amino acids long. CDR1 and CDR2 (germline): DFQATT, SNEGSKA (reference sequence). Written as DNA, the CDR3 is TGCAGTGCTAGAAGGGGGCTCACCGGGGAGCTGTTTTTT. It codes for CSARRGLTGELFF.

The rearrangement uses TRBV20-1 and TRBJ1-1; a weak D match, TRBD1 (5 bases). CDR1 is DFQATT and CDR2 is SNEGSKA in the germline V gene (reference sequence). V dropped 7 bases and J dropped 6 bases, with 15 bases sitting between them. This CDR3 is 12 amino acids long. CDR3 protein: CSGGGKVAEAFF. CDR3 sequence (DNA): TGCAGTGGGGGGGGGAAGGTAGCTGAAGCTTTCTTT.

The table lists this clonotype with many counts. The CDR3 loop reads CASLGQYYEQYF. The CDR3 DNA is TGTGCCAGCCTGGGACAGTACTACGAGCAGTACTTC. The genes are TRBV2 and TRBJ2-7; 7 bases align to TRBD1. This CDR3 is built from 12 residues. V was pared by 8 bases and J by 3 bases, with 4 bases of the junction left unmatched. In germline, CDR1 is SNHLY, CDR2 FYNNEI.

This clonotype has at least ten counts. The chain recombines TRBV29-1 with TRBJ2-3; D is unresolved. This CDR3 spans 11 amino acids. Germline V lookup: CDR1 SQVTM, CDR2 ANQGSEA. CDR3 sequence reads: CSGRLTDTQYF. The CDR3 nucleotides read TGCAGTGGAAGGTTAACGGATACGCAGTATTTT.

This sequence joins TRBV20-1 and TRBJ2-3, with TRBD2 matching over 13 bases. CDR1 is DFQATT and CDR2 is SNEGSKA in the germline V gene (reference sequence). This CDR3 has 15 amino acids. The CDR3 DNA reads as TGCAGGCCCACTAGCGGGGGGGGGAGCACAGATACGCAGTATTTT. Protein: CRPTSGGGSTDTQYF.

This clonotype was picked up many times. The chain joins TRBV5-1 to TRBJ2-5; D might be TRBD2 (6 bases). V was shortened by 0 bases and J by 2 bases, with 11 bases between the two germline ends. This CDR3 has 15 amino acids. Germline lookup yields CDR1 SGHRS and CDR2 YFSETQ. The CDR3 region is CASSLAGGRQETQYF. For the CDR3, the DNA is TGCGCCAGCAGCTTGGCTGGGGGGAGGCAAGAGACCCAGTACTTC.

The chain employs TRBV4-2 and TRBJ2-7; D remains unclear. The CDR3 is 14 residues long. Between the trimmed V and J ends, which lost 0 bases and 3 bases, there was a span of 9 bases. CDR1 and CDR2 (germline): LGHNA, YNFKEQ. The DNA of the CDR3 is TGTGCCAGCAGCCAAGATGGGGATTACTACGAGCAGTACTTC. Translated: CASSQDGDYYEQYF.

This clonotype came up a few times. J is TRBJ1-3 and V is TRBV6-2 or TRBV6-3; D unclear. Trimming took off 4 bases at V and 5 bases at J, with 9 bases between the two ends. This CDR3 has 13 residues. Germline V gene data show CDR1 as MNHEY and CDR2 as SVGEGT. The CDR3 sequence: CASSSLMRNTIYF. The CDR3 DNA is TGTGCCAGCAGTTCGCTCATGCGAAACACCATATATTTT.

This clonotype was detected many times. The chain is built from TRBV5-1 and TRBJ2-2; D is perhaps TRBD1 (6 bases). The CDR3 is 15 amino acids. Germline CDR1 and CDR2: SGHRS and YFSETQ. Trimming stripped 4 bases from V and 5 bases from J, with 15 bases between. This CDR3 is CASSPPLGGTGELFF. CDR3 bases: TGCGCCAGCAGCCCCCCGTTAGGGGGTACCGGGGAGCTGTTTTTT. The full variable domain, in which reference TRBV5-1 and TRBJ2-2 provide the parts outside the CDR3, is KAGVTQTPRYLIKTRGQQVTLSCSPISGHRSVSWYQQTPGQGLQFLFEYFSETQRNKGNFPGRFSGRQFSNSRSEMNVSTLELGDSALYLCASSPPLGGTGELFFGEGSRLTVL.

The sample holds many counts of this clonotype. The CDR3 protein is CASSGGIYEQYF. The CDR3 region has the DNA TGTGCCAGCAGCGGGGGGATCTACGAGCAGTACTTC. V usage is TRBV12-3 or TRBV12-4 and J usage is TRBJ2-7; 7 bases line up with TRBD2. CDR3 size: 12 residues. The trim removed 6 bases at V and 3 bases at J, leaving 2 bases unmatched.